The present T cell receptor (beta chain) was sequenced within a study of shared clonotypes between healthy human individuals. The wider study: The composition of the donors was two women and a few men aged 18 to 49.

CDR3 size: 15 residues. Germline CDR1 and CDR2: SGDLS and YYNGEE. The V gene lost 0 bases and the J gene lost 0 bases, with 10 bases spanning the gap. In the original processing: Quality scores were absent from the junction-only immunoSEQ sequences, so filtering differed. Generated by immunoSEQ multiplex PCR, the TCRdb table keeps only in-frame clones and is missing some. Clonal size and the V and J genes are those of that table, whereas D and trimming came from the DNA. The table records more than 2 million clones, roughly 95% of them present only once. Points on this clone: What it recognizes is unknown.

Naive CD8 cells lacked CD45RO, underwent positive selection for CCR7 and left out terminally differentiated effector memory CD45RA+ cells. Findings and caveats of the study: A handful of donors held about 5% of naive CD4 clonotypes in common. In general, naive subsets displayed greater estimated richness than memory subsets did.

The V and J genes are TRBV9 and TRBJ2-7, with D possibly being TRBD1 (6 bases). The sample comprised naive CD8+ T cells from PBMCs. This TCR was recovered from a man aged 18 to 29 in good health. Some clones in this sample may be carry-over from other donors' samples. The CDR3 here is CASSVAWGPSYEQYF. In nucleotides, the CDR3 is TGTGCCAGCAGCGTAGCCTGGGGGCCCTCCTACGAGCAGTACTTC.